This TCR beta chain was obtained from a study of cytomegalovirus exposure and HLA in healthy donors. Overall study: The study placed 70% to 90% of its roughly 430 genotyped donors in the Caucasian-associated ancestry cluster. Notes on the study in general: Among the sequence variants, a highly shared cluster was likely an artifact of sequencing. Among CMV-associated TCR beta chains, most appeared HLA-restricted in a later analysis.

The primer mix had 60 Vbeta and 13 Jbeta primers. The repertoire was sequenced with immunoSEQ multiplex PCR; TCRdb's copy has only in-frame clones and lacks some. The sample lists about 77,000 clones, 75% to 80% occurring once. The CDR3 has 15 residues. Germline assignment: CDR1 SGHRS and CDR2 YFSETQ. Losses at the gene ends were 5 bases for V and 4 bases for J; bases not matched to a gene: 10. Note on this clone: What it recognizes is unknown.

The chain joins TRBV5-1 to TRBJ1-1; 8 bases are shared with TRBD1. Sequencing was performed on PBMCs. The sequence came from a man in his forties or fifties in good health and CMV-seronegative. The CDR3 spells CASRTDLTGVTEAFF. CDR3 sequence (DNA): TGCGCCAGCAGGACGGACCTGACAGGGGTCACTGAAGCTTTCTTT. The whole variable domain, remainder taken from reference TRBV5-1 and TRBJ1-1, is KAGVTQTPRYLIKTRGQQVTLSCSPISGHRSVSWYQQTPGQGLQFLFEYFSETQRNKGNFPGRFSGRQFSNSRSEMNVSTLELGDSALYLCASRTDLTGVTEAFFGQGTRLTVV.